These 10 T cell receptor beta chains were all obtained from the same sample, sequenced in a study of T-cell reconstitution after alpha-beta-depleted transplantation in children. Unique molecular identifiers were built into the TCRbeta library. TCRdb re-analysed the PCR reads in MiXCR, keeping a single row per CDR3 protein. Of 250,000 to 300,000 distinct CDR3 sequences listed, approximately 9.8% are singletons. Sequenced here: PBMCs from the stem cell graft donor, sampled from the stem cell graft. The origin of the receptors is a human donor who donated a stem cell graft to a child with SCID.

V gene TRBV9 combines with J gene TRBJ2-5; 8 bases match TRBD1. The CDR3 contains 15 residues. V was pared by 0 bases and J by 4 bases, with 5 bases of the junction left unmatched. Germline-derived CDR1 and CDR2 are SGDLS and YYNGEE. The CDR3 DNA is TGTGCCAGCAGCGTAGTTGGGACAGGATTAGAGACCCAGTACTTC. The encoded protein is CASSVVGTGLETQYF.

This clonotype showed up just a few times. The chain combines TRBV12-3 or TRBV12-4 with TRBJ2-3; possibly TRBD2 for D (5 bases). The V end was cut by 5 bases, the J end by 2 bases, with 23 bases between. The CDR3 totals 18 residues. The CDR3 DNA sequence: TGTGCCAGCAGTCTTGTGCTTGGGAGTATCCTGACCACAGATACGCAGTATTTT. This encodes CASSLVLGSILTTDTQYF.

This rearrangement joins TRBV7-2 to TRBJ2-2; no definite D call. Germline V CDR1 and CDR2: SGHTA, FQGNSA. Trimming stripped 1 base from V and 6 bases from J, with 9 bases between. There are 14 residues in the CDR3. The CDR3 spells CASSLDTNAGELFF. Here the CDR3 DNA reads TGTGCCAGCAGCTTAGATACAAACGCCGGGGAGCTGTTTTTT.

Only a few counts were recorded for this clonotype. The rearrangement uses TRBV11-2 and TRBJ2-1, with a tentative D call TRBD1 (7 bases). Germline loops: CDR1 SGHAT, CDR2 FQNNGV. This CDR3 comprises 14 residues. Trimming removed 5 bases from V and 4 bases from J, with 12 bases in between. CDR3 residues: CASSAGQPYNEQFF. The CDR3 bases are TGTGCCAGCAGCGCGGGACAGCCGTACAATGAGCAGTTCTTC.

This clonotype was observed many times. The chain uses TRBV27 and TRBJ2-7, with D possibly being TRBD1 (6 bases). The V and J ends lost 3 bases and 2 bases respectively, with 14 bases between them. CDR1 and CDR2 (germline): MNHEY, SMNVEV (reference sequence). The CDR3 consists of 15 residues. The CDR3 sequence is CASSFHLGHPYEQYF. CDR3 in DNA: TGTGCCAGCAGTTTCCATCTGGGACATCCCTACGAGCAGTACTTC.

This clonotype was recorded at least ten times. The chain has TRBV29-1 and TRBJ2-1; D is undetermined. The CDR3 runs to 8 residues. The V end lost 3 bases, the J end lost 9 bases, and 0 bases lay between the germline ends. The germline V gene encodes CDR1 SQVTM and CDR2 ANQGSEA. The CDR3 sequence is CSVDEQFF. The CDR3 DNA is TGCAGCGTTGATGAGCAGTTCTTC.

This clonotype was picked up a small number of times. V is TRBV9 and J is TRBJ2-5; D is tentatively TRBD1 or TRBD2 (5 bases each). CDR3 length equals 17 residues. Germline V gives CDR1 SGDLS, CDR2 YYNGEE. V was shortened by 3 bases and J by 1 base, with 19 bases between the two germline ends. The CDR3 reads CASSAREGPRTQETQYF. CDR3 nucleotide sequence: TGTGCCAGCAGCGCCCGTGAGGGACCGAGGACCCAAGAGACCCAGTACTTC.

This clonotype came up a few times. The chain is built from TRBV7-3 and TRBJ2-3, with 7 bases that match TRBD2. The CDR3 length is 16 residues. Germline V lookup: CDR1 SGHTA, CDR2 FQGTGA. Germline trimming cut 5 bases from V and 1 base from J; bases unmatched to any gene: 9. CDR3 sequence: CASSPGLVLGTDTQYF. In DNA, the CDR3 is TGTGCCAGCAGCCCCGGACTAGTCTTGGGCACAGATACGCAGTATTTT.

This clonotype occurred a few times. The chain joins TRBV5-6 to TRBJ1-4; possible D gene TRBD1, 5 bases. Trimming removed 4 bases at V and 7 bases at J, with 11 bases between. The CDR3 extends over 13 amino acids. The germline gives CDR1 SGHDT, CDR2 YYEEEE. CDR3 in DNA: TGTGCCAGCAGCCATCAAAGGGGTGAAAAACTGTTTTTT. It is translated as CASSHQRGEKLFF.

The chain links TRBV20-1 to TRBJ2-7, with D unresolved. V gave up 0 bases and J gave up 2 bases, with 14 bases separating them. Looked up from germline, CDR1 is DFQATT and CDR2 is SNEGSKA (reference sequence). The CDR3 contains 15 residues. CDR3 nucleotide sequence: TGCAGTGCTAGAGATTCCCAGGTTTCGACCTACGAGCAGTACTTC. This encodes CSARDSQVSTYEQYF.